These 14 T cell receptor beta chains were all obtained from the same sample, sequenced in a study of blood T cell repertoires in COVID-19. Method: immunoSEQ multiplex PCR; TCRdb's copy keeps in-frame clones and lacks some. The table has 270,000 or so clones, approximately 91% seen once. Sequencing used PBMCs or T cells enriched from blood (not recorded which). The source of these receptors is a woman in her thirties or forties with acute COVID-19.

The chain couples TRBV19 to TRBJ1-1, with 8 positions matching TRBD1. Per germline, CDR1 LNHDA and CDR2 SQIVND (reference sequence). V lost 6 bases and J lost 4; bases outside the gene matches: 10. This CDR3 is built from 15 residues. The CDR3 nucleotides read TGTGCCAGTAGCGCCCGGACAGGGAGAGGCACTGAAGCTTTCTTT. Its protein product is CASSARTGRGTEAFF. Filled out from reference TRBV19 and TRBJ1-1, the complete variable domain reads DGGITQSPKYLFRKEGQNVTLSCEQNLNHDAMYWYRQDPGQGLRLIYYSQIVNDFQKGDIAEGYSVSREKKESFPLTVTSAQKNPTAFYLCASSARTGRGTEAFFGQGTRLTVV.

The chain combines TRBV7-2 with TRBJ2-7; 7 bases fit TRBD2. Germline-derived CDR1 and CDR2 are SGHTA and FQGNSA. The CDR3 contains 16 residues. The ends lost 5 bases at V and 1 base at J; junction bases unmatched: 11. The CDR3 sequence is CASSPRGSGVSYEQYF. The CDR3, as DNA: TGTGCCAGCAGCCCTCGCGGGAGCGGGGTTTCCTACGAGCAGTACTTC. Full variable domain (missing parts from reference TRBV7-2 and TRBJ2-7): GAGVSQSPSNKVTEKGKDVELRCDPISGHTALYWYRQSLGQGLEFLIYFQGNSAPDKSGLPSDRFSAERTGGSVSTLTIQRTQQEDSAVYLCASSPRGSGVSYEQYFGPGTRLTVT.

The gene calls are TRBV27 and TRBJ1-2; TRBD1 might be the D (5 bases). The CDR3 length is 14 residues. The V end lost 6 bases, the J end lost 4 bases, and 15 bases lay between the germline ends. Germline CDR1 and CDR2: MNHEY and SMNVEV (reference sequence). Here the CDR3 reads CASSLGGGVYGYTF. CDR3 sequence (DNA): TGTGCCAGCAGCCTGGGGGGGGGAGTCTATGGCTACACCTTC.

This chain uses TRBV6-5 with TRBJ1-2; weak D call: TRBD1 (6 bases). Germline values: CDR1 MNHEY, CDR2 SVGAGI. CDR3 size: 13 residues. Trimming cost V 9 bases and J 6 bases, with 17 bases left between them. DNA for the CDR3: TGTGCCAGTCGGCCTGGGCAGGGGAATGGCTACACCTTC. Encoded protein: CASRPGQGNGYTF.

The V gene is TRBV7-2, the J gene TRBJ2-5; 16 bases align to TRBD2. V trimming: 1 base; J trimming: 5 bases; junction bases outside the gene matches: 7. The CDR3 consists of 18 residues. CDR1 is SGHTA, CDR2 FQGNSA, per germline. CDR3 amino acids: CASSLVGTSGGARETQYF. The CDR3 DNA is TGTGCCAGCAGCTTAGTCGGGACTAGCGGGGGGGCTCGCGAGACCCAGTACTTC.

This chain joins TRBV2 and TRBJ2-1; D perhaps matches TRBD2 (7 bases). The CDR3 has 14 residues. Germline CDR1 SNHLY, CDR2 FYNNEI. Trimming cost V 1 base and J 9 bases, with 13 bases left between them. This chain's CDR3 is CASSEVRGRGEQFF. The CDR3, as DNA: TGTGCCAGCAGTGAAGTGCGGGGGCGGGGTGAGCAGTTCTTC.

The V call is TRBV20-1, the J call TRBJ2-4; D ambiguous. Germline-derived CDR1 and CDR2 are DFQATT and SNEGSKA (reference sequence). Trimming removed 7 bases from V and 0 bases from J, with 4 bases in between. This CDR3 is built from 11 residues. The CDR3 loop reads CSGEAKNIQYF. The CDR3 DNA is TGCAGTGGAGAAGCCAAAAACATTCAGTACTTC.

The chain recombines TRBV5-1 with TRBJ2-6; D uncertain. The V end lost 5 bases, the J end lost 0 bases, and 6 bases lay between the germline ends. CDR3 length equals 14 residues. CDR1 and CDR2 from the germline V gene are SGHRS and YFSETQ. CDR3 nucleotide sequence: TGCGCCAGCAGTCCGTTCTCTGGGGCCAACGTCCTGACTTTC. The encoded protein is CASSPFSGANVLTF.

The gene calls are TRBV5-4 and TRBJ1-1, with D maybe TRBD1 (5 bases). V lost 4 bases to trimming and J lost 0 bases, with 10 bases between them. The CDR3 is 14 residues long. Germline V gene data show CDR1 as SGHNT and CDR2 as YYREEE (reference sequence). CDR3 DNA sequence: TGTGCCAGCAGCAGGGGAGGTGTGAACACTGAAGCTTTCTTT. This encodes CASSRGGVNTEAFF.

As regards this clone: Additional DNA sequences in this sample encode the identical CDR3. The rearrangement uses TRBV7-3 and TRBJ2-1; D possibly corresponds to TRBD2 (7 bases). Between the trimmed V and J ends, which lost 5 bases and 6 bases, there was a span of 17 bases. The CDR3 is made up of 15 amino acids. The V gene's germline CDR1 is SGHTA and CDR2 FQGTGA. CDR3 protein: CASSPTGGPGNEQFF. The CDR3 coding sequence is TGTGCCAGCAGCCCCACCGGGGGGCCTGGCAATGAGCAGTTCTTC.

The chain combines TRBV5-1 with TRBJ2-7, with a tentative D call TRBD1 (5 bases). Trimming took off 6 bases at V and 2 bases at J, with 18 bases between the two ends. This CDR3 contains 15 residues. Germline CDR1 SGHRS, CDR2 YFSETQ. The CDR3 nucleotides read TGCGCCAGCACCCTACCTGGCAGGGTACCCTACGAGCAGTACTTC. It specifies CASTLPGRVPYEQYF.

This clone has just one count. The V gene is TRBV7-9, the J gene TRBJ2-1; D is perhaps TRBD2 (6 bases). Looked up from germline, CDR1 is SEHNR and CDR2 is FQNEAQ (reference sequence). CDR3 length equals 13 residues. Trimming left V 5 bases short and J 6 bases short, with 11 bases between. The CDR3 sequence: CASSPTSTNEQFF. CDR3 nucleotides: TGTGCCAGCAGCCCGACTAGTACCAATGAGCAGTTCTTC.

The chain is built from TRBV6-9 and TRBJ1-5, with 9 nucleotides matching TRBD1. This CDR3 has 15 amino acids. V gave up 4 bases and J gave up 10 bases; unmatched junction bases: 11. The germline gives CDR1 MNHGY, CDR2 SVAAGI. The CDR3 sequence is CASSLHRGRSGPQHF. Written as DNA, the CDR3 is TGTGCCAGCAGTTTGCACAGGGGGCGATCAGGCCCCCAGCATTTT.

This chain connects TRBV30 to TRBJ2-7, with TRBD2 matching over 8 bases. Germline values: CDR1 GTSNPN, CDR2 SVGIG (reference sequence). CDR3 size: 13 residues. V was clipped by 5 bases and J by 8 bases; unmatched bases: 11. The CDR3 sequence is CAWSGGANFQQYF. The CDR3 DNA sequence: TGTGCCTGGTCCGGGGGGGCGAATTTTCAGCAGTACTTC.